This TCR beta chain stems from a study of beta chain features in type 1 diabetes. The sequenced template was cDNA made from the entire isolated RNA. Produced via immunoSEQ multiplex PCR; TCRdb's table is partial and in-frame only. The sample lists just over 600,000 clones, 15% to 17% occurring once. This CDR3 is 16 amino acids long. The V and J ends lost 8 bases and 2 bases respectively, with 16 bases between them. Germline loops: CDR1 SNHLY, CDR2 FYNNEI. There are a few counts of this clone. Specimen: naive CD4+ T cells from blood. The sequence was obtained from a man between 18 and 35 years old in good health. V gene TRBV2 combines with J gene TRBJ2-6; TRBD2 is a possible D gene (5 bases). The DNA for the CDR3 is TGTGCCAGCGGGGTCGAGAGGGTGGCTGGGGCCAACGTCCTGACTTTC. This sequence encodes CASGVERVAGANVLTF.